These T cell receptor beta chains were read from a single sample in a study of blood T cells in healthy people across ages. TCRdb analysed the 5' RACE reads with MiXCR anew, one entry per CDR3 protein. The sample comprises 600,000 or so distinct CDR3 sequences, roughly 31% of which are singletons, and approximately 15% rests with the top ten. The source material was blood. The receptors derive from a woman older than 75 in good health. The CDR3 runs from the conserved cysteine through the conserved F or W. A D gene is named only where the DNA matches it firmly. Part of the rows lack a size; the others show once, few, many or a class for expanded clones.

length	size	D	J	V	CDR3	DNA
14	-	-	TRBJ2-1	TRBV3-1	CASSQAGQYNEQFF	TGTGCCAGCAGCCAAGCAGGCCAGTACAATGAGCAGTTCTTC
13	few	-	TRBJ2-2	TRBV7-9	CASSLSTTGELFF	TGTGCCAGCAGCTTATCAACGACCGGGGAGCTGTTTTTT
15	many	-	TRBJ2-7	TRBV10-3	CAISGKGGVGYEQYF	TGTGCCATCAGTGGGAAGGGGGGGGTTGGGTACGAGCAGTACTTC
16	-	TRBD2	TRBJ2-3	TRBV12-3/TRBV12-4	CAGSQQGGGRADAQYF	TGTGCCGGCAGCCAGCAGGGCGGGGGTAGAGCAGATGCGCAATATTTT
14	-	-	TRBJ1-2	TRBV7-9	CASSSAGAVAGYTF	TGTGCCAGCAGCTCCGCAGGGGCGGTTGCTGGCTACACCTTC
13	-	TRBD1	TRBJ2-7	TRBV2	CASSQGATYEQYF	TGTGCCAGCAGCCAGGGGGCCACCTACGAGCAGTACTTC
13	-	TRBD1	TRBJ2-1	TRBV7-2	CASAGTVVYEQFF	TGTGCCAGCGCAGGGACAGTGGTCTACGAGCAGTTCTTC
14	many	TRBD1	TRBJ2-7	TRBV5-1	CASSLWDRTYEQYF	TGCGCCAGCAGCTTATGGGACAGGACCTACGAGCAGTACTTC
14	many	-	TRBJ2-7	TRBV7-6	CASSLGEPEGEQYF	TGTGCCAGCAGCTTAGGAGAACCGGAGGGCGAGCAGTACTTC
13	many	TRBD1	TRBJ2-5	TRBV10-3	CAIGTGDLETQYF	TGTGCCATCGGAACAGGGGATTTAGAGACCCAGTACTTC
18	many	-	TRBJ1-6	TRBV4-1	CASSQEVPRVSLNSPLHF	TGCGCCAGCAGCCAAGAGGTCCCCCGGGTCTCCCTCAATTCACCCCTCCACTTT
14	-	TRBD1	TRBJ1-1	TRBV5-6	CASSGDRETTEVFF	TGTGCCAGCAGCGGGGACAGGGAGACCACTGAAGTTTTCTTT
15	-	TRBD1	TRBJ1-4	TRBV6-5	CASMDVGTGVEKLFF	TGTGCCAGCATGGACGTCGGGACAGGGGTTGAAAAACTGTTTTTT
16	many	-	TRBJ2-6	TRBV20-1	CSAETGWPNGANVLTF	TGCAGTGCTGAGACCGGCTGGCCTAATGGGGCCAACGTCCTGACTTTC
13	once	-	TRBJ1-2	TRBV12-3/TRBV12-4	CASIPSGAGGYTF	TGTGCCAGCATCCCCTCGGGCGCCGGTGGCTACACCTTC
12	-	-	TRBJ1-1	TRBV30	CAWRAGKTEAFF	TGTGCCTGGAGGGCCGGGAAGACTGAAGCTTTCTTT
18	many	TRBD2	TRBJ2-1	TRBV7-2	CASSLRPQRGTFGNEQFF	TGTGCCAGCAGCTTACGGCCCCAGCGGGGAACCTTTGGCAATGAGCAGTTCTTC
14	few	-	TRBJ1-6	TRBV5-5	CASSPHGANSPLHF	TGTGCCAGCAGCCCCCACGGGGCTAATTCACCCCTCCACTTT
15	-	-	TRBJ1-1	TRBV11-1	CASSVAPGADTEAFF	TGTGCCAGCAGCGTAGCCCCAGGGGCGGACACTGAAGCTTTCTTT
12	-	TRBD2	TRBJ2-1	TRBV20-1	CSAQGLAGSQFF	TGCAGTGCTCAAGGACTAGCGGGAAGTCAGTTCTTC
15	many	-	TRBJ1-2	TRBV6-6	CASSYSISPGRGYTF	TGTGCCAGCAGTTACTCGATAAGCCCGGGGCGCGGCTACACCTTC
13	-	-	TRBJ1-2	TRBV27	CASRDGVSGGYTF	TGTGCCAGCCGGGACGGGGTATCCGGTGGCTACACCTTC
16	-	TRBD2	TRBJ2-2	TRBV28	CASRPGAGGNTGELFF	TGTGCCAGCAGGCCTGGAGCGGGGGGCAACACCGGGGAGCTGTTTTTT